These T cell receptor beta chains were read from a single sample in a study of T cell repertoires in cytomegalovirus infection. One entry per CDR3 protein results from TCRdb running MiXCR on the reads. The sample lists fewer than 300,000 distinct CDR3 sequences, over 20% occurring once. Input material: PBMCs. Receptor source: a human donor in good health (CMV status not recorded). Some clones in this sample may be carry-over from other donors' samples. CDR3s include the opening cysteine and the closing phenylalanine or tryptophan. Each record gives: clone size, D gene, V gene, J gene, CDR3 DNA, CDR3 protein. A D gene is named only where the DNA matches it firmly. Clone size, where shown, is once, few, many, or a class for clones that have expanded.

clone size: few
D gene: .
V gene: TRBV24-1
J gene: TRBJ2-1
CDR3 DNA: TGTGCCACCAGTGATGCCGGTTCTTCAGGGGATGAGCAGTTCTTC
CDR3 protein: CATSDAGSSGDEQFF

clone size: few
D gene: .
V gene: TRBV28
J gene: TRBJ1-2
CDR3 DNA: TGTGCCAGCAGTCCGCGGAGAGCCGGCTACACCTTC
CDR3 protein: CASSPRRAGYTF

clone size: many
D gene: .
V gene: TRBV28
J gene: TRBJ2-2
CDR3 DNA: TGTGCCGGTTTGGAGGGGAACACCGGGGAGCTGTTTTTT
CDR3 protein: CAGLEGNTGELFF

clone size: many
D gene: TRBD1
V gene: TRBV7-2
J gene: TRBJ1-2
CDR3 DNA: TGTGCCAGCAGCCAAATCGGACAGGGGTATGGCTACACCTTC
CDR3 protein: CASSQIGQGYGYTF

clone size: .
D gene: .
V gene: TRBV10-3
J gene: TRBJ2-2
CDR3 DNA: TGTGCCATCAGTGAGCCCGGGACGGGGGCCACCGGGGAGCTGTTTTTT
CDR3 protein: CAISEPGTGATGELFF

clone size: .
D gene: TRBD1
V gene: TRBV12-3/TRBV12-4
J gene: TRBJ2-4
CDR3 DNA: TGTGCCAGCACTCGACTCCTACAGGGGCGAGCCAAAAACATTCAGTACTTC
CDR3 protein: CASTRLLQGRAKNIQYF

clone size: .
D gene: .
V gene: TRBV18
J gene: TRBJ1-1
CDR3 DNA: TGTGCCAGCTCACCGTCCGGATTCGAAGCTTTCTTT
CDR3 protein: CASSPSGFEAFF

clone size: many
D gene: .
V gene: TRBV7-3
J gene: TRBJ2-2
CDR3 DNA: TGTGCCAGCAGCTTAACGTTAGCGGTGAACACCGGGGAGCTGTTTTTT
CDR3 protein: CASSLTLAVNTGELFF

clone size: .
D gene: TRBD2
V gene: TRBV4-1
J gene: TRBJ2-1
CDR3 DNA: TGCGCCAGCAGCCCTACCGGGACTAGCGGCTACAATGAGCAGTTCTTC
CDR3 protein: CASSPTGTSGYNEQFF

clone size: .
D gene: TRBD1
V gene: TRBV7-9
J gene: TRBJ2-7
CDR3 DNA: TGTGCCAGCAGCTTCAGGACAGGGGACGAGCAGTACTTC
CDR3 protein: CASSFRTGDEQYF

clone size: many
D gene: .
V gene: TRBV7-2
J gene: TRBJ2-3
CDR3 DNA: TGTGCCAGCAGCATCCCCGCCTTGATCACAGATACGCAGTATTTT
CDR3 protein: CASSIPALITDTQYF

clone size: many
D gene: TRBD2
V gene: TRBV7-6
J gene: TRBJ2-1
CDR3 DNA: TGTGCCAGCAGCTGGACTAGCGGGGGGTCCTACAATGAGCAGTTCTTC
CDR3 protein: CASSWTSGGSYNEQFF

clone size: .
D gene: TRBD1
V gene: TRBV4-2
J gene: TRBJ1-2
CDR3 DNA: TGTGCCAGCAGCCCGAATCACCCCGGACAGGGGGCTGGAGGCTACACCTTC
CDR3 protein: CASSPNHPGQGAGGYTF

clone size: few
D gene: .
V gene: TRBV6-1
J gene: TRBJ2-3
CDR3 DNA: TGTGCCAGCAGTGAAGCTACAAGCACAGATACGCAGTATTTT
CDR3 protein: CASSEATSTDTQYF

clone size: .
D gene: TRBD1
V gene: TRBV27
J gene: TRBJ1-1
CDR3 DNA: TGTGCCAGCAGTTTTGGACAGGGGTACACTGAAGCTTTCTTT
CDR3 protein: CASSFGQGYTEAFF

clone size: .
D gene: TRBD2
V gene: TRBV27
J gene: TRBJ2-1
CDR3 DNA: TGTGCCAGCAGTTCCCTAGGGCGGGAGGGCCGGATAGGGCAGTTCTTC
CDR3 protein: CASSSLGREGRIGQFF

clone size: few
D gene: .
V gene: TRBV6-5
J gene: TRBJ1-4
CDR3 DNA: TGTGCCAGCAGTGGCCAGGTGGCTAATGAAAAACTGTTTTTT
CDR3 protein: CASSGQVANEKLFF

clone size: few
D gene: .
V gene: TRBV11-2
J gene: TRBJ1-5
CDR3 DNA: TGTGCCAGCAGCTTAGGACTCCTTAGCAATCAGCCCCAGCATTTT
CDR3 protein: CASSLGLLSNQPQHF

clone size: few
D gene: TRBD1
V gene: TRBV5-1
J gene: TRBJ2-7
CDR3 DNA: TGCGCCAGCAGCCCTACCGGGACAGGGGTGGTCGAGCAGTACTTC
CDR3 protein: CASSPTGTGVVEQYF

clone size: .
D gene: TRBD1
V gene: TRBV20-1
J gene: TRBJ2-3
CDR3 DNA: TGCAGTGCTAGAGCCGACGACAGGGCCACAGATACGCAGTATTTT
CDR3 protein: CSARADDRATDTQYF

clone size: few
D gene: .
V gene: TRBV28
J gene: TRBJ1-1
CDR3 DNA: TGTGCCAGCAGTTTAGAAACCGGTGGCGGGGGCACTGAAGCTTTCTTT
CDR3 protein: CASSLETGGGGTEAFF

clone size: .
D gene: .
V gene: TRBV28
J gene: TRBJ2-1
CDR3 DNA: TGTGCCAGCAGTTTTTCCAGGGTGGGGAATGAGCAGTTCTTC
CDR3 protein: CASSFSRVGNEQFF

clone size: many
D gene: .
V gene: TRBV7-2
J gene: TRBJ2-3
CDR3 DNA: TGTGCCAGCAGCTTTCAGGTCACAGATACGCAGTATTTT
CDR3 protein: CASSFQVTDTQYF

clone size: few
D gene: TRBD2
V gene: TRBV6-2/TRBV6-3
J gene: TRBJ2-2
CDR3 DNA: TGTGCCAGCAGTTACCCCCAGCGGGGAGGGTCTGGGGAGCTGTTTTTT
CDR3 protein: CASSYPQRGGSGELFF

clone size: .
D gene: TRBD2
V gene: TRBV20-1
J gene: TRBJ2-2
CDR3 DNA: TGCAGTGCGTATCTAGCGGAGACGAACACCGGGGAGCTGTTTTTT
CDR3 protein: CSAYLAETNTGELFF

clone size: many
D gene: TRBD2
V gene: TRBV7-2
J gene: TRBJ2-7
CDR3 DNA: TGTGCCAGCAGCTTAGATGCGGGGGGCTACGAGCAGTACTTC
CDR3 protein: CASSLDAGGYEQYF

clone size: many
D gene: .
V gene: TRBV12-3/TRBV12-4
J gene: TRBJ2-3
CDR3 DNA: TGTGCCAGCAGACTAAGCGGGACAGATACGCAGTATTTT
CDR3 protein: CASRLSGTDTQYF

clone size: few
D gene: TRBD2
V gene: TRBV12-3/TRBV12-4
J gene: TRBJ2-3
CDR3 DNA: TGTGCCAGCAGTTTCTGGGCTAGCGGGGGGGCGGATACGCAGTATTTT
CDR3 protein: CASSFWASGGADTQYF

clone size: .
D gene: .
V gene: TRBV20-1
J gene: TRBJ2-3
CDR3 DNA: TGCAGTGCCAACCCTGCCGATACGCAGTATTTT
CDR3 protein: CSANPADTQYF

clone size: many
D gene: .
V gene: TRBV6-1
J gene: TRBJ2-3
CDR3 DNA: TGTGCCAGCAGCTATAGTGGAGATACGCAGTATTTT
CDR3 protein: CASSYSGDTQYF

clone size: .
D gene: TRBD1
V gene: TRBV20-1
J gene: TRBJ1-2
CDR3 DNA: TGCAGTGCTAGGGGGCCGGGACAGGGCCTAAACTATGGCTACACCTTC
CDR3 protein: CSARGPGQGLNYGYTF